The 2 T cell receptor beta chains reported below all come from one sample, sequenced in a study of radiotherapy plus CTLA-4 blockade in lung cancer. Clones were read by immunoSEQ multiplex PCR, and TCRdb kept only the in-frame ones, dropping some. The sample yields some 66,000 clones, about 83% seen once. The sample here was peripheral blood, taken from a patient treated with radiotherapy plus ipilimumab. The receptors were sampled from a human donor with non-small cell lung cancer who had a partial response to radiotherapy plus ipilimumab.

This sequence joins TRBV5-4 and TRBJ1-2; D unclear. CDR1 SGHNT and CDR2 YYREEE come from the germline V gene (reference sequence). Trimming took 2 bases from V and 2 from J, leaving 7 bases between them. CDR3 length: 13 amino acids. CDR3 region: CASSFGVNYGYTF. DNA of the CDR3: TGTGCCAGCAGCTTCGGGGTGAACTATGGCTACACCTTC. The variable domain in full, completed from reference TRBV5-4 and TRBJ1-2, reads ETGVTQSPTHLIKTRGQQVTLRCSSQSGHNTVSWYQQALGQGPQFIFQYYREEENGRGNFPPRFSGLQFPNYSSELNVNALELDDSALYLCASSFGVNYGYTFGSGTRLTVV.

J is TRBJ2-1 and V is TRBV5-6; 10 nucleotides line up with TRBD1. V trimming: 4 bases; J trimming: 7 bases; junction bases outside the gene matches: 20. CDR1 and CDR2 from the germline V gene are SGHDT and YYEEEE. The CDR3 has 19 residues. The CDR3 bases are TGTGCCAGCAGCCCTACCCCCGGGACAGGGGAGCGGGAGCGGAATGAGCAGTTCTTC. Its protein product is CASSPTPGTGERERNEQFF. The full variable domain, rest sourced from reference TRBV5-6 and TRBJ2-1, is DAGVTQSPTHLIKTRGQQVTLRCSPKSGHDTVSWYQQALGQGPQFIFQYYEEEERQRGNFPDRFSGHQFPNYSSELNVNALLLGDSALYLCASSPTPGTGERERNEQFFGPGTRLTVL.